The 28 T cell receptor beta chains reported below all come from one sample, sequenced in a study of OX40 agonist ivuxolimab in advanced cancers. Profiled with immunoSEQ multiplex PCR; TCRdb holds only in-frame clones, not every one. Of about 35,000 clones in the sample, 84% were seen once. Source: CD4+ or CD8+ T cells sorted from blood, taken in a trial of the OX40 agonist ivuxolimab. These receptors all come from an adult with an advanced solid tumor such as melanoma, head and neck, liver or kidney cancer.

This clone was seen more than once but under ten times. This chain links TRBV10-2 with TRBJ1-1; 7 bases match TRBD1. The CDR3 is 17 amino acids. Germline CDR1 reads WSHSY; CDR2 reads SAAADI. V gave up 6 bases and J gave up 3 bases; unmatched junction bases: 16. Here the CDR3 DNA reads TGCGCCAGCAGCTCGCGGACAGGCGGTGGAAGGGACACTGAAGCTTTCTTT. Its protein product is CASSSRTGGGRDTEAFF.

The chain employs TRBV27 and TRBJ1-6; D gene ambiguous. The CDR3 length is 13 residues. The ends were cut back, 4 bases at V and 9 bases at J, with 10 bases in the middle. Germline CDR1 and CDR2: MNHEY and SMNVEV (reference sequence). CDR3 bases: TGTGCCAGCAGTTCTGGACGGAGTTCACCCCTCCACTTT. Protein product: CASSSGRSSPLHF.

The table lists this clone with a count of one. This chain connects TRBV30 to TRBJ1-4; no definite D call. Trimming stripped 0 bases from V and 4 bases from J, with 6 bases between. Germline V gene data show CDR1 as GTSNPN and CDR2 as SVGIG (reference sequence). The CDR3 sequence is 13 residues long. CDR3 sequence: CAWSVTINEKLFF. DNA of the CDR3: TGTGCCTGGAGTGTCACAATTAATGAAAAACTGTTTTTT. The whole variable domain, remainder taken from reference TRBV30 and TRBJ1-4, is SQTIHQWPATLVQPVGSPLSLECTVEGTSNPNLYWYRQAAGRGLQLLFYSVGIGQISSEVPQNLSASRPQDRQFILSSKKLLLSDSGFYLCAWSVTINEKLFFGSGTQLSVL.

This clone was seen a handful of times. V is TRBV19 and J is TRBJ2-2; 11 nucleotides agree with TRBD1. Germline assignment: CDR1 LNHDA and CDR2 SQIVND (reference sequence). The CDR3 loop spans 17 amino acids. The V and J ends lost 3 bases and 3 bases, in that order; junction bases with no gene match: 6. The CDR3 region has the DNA TGTGCCAGTAGTATCAGGAGGGGACAGGGGGACACCGGGGAGCTGTTTTTT. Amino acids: CASSIRRGQGDTGELFF.

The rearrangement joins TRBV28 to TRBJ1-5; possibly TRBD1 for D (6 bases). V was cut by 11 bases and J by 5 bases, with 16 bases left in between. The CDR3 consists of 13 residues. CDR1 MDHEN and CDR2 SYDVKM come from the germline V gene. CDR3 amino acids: CAGSRGVDQPQHF. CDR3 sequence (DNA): TGTGCCGGCTCGAGGGGGGTGGATCAGCCCCAGCATTTT.

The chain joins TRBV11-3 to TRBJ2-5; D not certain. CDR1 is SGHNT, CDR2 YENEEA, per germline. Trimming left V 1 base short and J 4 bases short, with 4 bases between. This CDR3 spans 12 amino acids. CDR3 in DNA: TGTGCCAGCAGCTTAGTTGGAGAGACCCAGTACTTC. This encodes CASSLVGETQYF.

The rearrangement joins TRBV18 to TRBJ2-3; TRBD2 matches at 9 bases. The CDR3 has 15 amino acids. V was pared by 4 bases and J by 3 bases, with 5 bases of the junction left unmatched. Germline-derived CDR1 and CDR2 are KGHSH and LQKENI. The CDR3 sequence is CASSLKLAGTDTQYF. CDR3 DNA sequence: TGTGCCAGCTCACTTAAGCTAGCGGGGACAGATACGCAGTATTTT.

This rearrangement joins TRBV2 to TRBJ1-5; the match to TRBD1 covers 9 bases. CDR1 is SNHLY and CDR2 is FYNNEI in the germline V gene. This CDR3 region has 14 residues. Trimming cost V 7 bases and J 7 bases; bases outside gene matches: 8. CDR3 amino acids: CASKGQGFYQPQHF. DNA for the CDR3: TGTGCCAGCAAGGGACAGGGATTCTACCAGCCCCAGCATTTT.

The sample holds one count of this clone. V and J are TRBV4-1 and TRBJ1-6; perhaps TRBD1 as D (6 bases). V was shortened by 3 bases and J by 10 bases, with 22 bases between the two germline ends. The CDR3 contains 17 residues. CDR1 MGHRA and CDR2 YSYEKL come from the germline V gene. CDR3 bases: TGCGCCAGCAGCCAGTACCTGGACAGCTCTATCGGATCACCCCTCCACTTT. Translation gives CASSQYLDSSIGSPLHF.

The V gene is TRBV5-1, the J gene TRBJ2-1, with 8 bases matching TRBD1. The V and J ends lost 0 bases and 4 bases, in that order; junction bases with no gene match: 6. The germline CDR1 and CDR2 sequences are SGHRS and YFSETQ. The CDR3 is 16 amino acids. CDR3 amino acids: CASSLAGGAGYNEQFF. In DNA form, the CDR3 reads TGCGCCAGCAGCTTGGCAGGGGGCGCTGGATACAATGAGCAGTTCTTC.

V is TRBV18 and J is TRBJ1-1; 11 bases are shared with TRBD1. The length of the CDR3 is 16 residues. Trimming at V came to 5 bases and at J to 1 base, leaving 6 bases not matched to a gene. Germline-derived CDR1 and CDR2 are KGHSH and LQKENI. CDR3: CASSTGQGAENTEAFF. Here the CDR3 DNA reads TGTGCCAGCTCAACAGGACAGGGGGCTGAGAACACTGAAGCTTTCTTT.

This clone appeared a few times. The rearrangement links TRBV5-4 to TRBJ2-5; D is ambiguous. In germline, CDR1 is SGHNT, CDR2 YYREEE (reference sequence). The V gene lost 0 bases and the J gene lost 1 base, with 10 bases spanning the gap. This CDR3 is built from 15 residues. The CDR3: CASSLGLGSQETQYF. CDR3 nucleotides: TGTGCCAGCAGCTTGGGGTTGGGCAGCCAAGAGACCCAGTACTTC.

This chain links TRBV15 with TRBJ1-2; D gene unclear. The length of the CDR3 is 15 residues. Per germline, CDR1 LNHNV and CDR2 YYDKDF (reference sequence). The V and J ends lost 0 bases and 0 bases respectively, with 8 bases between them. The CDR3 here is CATSRDEGPNYGYTF. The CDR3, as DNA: TGTGCCACCAGCAGAGACGAGGGCCCTAACTATGGCTACACCTTC.

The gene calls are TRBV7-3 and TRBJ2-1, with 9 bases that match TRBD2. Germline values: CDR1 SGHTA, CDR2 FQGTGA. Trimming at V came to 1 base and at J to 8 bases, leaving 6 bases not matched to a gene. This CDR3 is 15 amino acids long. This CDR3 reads CASSLSSGSFDEQFF. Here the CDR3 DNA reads TGTGCCAGCAGCTTAAGTAGCGGGAGTTTTGATGAGCAGTTCTTC.

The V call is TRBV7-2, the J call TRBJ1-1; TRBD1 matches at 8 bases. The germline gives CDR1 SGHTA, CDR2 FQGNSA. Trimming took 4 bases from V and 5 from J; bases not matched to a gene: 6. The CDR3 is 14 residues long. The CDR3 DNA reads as TGTGCCAGCAGCTCGTACAGGGGGTTGACTGAAGCTTTCTTT. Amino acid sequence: CASSSYRGLTEAFF.

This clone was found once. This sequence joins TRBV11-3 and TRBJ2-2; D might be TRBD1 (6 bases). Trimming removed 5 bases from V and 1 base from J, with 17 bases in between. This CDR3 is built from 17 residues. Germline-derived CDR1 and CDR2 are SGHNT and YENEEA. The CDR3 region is CASSPKRDTQNTGELFF. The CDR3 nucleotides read TGTGCCAGCAGCCCCAAACGGGACACCCAGAACACCGGGGAGCTGTTTTTT.

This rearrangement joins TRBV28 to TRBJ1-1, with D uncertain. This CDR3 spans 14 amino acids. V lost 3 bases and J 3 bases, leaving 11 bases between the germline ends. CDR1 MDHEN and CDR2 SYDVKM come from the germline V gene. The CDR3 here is CASSFWRADTEAFF. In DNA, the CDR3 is TGTGCCAGCAGTTTCTGGCGCGCGGACACTGAAGCTTTCTTT.

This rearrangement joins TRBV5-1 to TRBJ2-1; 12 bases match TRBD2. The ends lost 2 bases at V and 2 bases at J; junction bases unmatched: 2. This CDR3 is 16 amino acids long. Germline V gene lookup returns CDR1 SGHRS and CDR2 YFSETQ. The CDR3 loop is CASSFASGGAYNEQFF. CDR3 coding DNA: TGCGCCAGCAGCTTCGCTAGCGGGGGGGCCTACAATGAGCAGTTCTTC.

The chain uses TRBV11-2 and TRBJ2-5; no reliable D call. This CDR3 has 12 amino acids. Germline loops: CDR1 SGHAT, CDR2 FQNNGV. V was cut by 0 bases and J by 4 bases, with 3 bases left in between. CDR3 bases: TGTGCCAGCAGCTTAGACCGAGAGACCCAGTACTTC. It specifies CASSLDRETQYF.

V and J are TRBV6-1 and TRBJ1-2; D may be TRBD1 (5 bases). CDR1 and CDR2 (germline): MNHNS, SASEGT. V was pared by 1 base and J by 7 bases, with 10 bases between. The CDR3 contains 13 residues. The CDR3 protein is CASSEGGGFGYTF. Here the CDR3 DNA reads TGTGCCAGCAGTGAAGGGGGGGGGTTTGGCTACACCTTC.

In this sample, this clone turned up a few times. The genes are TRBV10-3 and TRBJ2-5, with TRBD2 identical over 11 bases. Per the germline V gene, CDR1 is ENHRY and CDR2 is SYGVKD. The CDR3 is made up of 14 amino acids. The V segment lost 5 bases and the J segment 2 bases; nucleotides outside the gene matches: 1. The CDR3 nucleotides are TGTGCCATCAGTCGGACTAGCGGGCAAGAGACCCAGTACTTC. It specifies CAISRTSGQETQYF.

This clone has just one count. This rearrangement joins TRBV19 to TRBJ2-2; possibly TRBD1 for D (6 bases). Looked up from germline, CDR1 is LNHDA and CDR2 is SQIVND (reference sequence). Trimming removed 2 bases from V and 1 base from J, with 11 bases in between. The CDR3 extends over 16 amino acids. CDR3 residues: CASSIPGQRNTGELFF. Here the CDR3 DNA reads TGTGCCAGTAGTATACCGGGACAAAGGAACACCGGGGAGCTGTTTTTT.

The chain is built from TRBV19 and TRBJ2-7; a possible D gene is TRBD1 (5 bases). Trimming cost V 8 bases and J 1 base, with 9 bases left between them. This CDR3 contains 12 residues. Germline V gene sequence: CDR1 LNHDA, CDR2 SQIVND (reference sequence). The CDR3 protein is CASRSGSYEQYF. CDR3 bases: TGTGCCAGTCGCTCAGGGTCCTACGAGCAGTACTTC.

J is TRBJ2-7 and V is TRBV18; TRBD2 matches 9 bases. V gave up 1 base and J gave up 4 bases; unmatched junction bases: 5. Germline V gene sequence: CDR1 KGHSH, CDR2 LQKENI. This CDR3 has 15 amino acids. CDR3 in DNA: TGTGCCAGCTCACCACTAGCGGGGGCCCATTACGAGCAGTACTTC. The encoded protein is CASSPLAGAHYEQYF. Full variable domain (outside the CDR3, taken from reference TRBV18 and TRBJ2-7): NAGVMQNPRHLVRRRGQEARLRCSPMKGHSHVYWYRQLPEEGLKFMVYLQKENIIDESGMPKERFSAEFPKEGPSILRIQQVVRGDSAAYFCASSPLAGAHYEQYFGPGTRLTVT.

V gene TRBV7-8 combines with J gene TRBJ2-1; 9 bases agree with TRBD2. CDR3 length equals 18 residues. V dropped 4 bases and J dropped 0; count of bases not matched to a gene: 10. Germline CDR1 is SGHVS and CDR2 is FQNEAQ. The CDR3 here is CASSSYRIAGASYNEQFF. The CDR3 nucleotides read TGTGCCAGCAGCTCTTACCGAATAGCGGGAGCCTCCTACAATGAGCAGTTCTTC.

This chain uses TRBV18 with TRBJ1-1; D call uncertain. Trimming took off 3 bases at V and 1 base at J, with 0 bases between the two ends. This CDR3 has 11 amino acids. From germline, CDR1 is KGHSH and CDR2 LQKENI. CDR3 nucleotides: TGTGCCAGCTCACCGAACACTGAAGCTTTCTTT. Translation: CASSPNTEAFF.

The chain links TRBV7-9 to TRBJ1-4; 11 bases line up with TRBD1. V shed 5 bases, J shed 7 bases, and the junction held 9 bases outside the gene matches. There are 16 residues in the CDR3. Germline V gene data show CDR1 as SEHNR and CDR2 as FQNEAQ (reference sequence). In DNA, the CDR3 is TGTGCCAGCAGCCTCGACCCGGGACAGGGGGGTGAAAAACTGTTTTTT. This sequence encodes CASSLDPGQGGEKLFF.

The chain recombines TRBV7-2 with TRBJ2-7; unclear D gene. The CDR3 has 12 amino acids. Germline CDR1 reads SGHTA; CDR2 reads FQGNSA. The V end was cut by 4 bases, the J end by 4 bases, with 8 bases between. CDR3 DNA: TGTGCCAGCAGCTCGATGACATACGAGCAGTACTTC. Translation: CASSSMTYEQYF. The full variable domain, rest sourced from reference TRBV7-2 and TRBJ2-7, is GAGVSQSPSNKVTEKGKDVELRCDPISGHTALYWYRQSLGQGLEFLIYFQGNSAPDKSGLPSDRFSAERTGGSVSTLTIQRTQQEDSAVYLCASSSMTYEQYFGPGTRLTVT.